The source of this T cell receptor beta chain is a study of control samples from healthy donors and cancer patients. With 0 bases clipped from V and 4 bases from J, the junction kept 5 bases outside the gene matches. Per germline, CDR1 SGHDN and CDR2 FVKESK. The CDR3 sequence is 15 residues long. The protocol was immunoSEQ multiplex PCR, while the TCRdb copy is restricted to in-frame clones and leaves out a portion. Of around 110,000 clones in the sample, around 91% were seen once. The chain uses TRBV14 and TRBJ2-5, with 7 bases fitting TRBD1. The sequencing input was PBMCs. This sequence was found in a woman aged 50 to 60 with colorectal cancer. CDR3 residues: CASSQEEYRGETQYF. Here the CDR3 DNA reads TGTGCCAGCAGCCAAGAGGAATACAGGGGAGAGACCCAGTACTTC.